A single sample gave rise to the 18 T cell receptor beta chains below, sequenced in a study of T cell repertoires in cytomegalovirus infection. These receptors' targets are unknown. TCRdb fed the reads into MiXCR, producing one record per CDR3 protein. The data show about 470,000 distinct CDR3 sequences, with about 42% seen just once and 43% held by the top ten. The source was cultured PBMCs, collected from culture after CMV antigen stimulation. The receptors here all came from a human donor in good health (CMV status not recorded). Some clones in this sample may be carry-over from other donors' samples.

This chain connects TRBV6-1 to TRBJ2-7; 8 bases are shared with TRBD2. The CDR3 length is 14 residues. CDR1 is MNHNS and CDR2 is SASEGT in the germline V gene. V trimming: 4 bases; J trimming: 5 bases; junction bases outside the gene matches: 7. The CDR3 nucleotides are TGTGCCAGCAGTGTTGGCGGGGGGCAGGACGAGCAGTACTTC. This sequence encodes CASSVGGGQDEQYF.

The CDR3: CASSSEPGTGHEKLFF. The CDR3 DNA is TGTGCCAGCAGTTCAGAGCCAGGGACAGGACACGAAAAACTGTTTTTT. The V gene is TRBV9, the J gene TRBJ1-4; 8 nucleotides line up with TRBD1. The CDR3 length is 16 residues. The germline V gene has CDR1 SGDLS and CDR2 YYNGEE. V shed 5 bases, J shed 8 bases, and the junction held 14 bases outside the gene matches.

The rearrangement uses TRBV28 and TRBJ1-4; a possible D gene is TRBD1 (6 bases). Trimming took off 7 bases at V and 5 bases at J, with 20 bases between the two ends. CDR1 and CDR2 from the germline V gene are MDHEN and SYDVKM. The CDR3 runs to 16 residues. CDR3 residues: CASTKGGGRRNEKLFF. The CDR3 DNA sequence: TGTGCCAGCACCAAGGGAGGGGGTCGGAGGAATGAAAAACTGTTTTTT.

The chain couples TRBV7-2 to TRBJ1-1; D gene ambiguous. V was trimmed by 3 bases and J by 4 bases, leaving 15 bases between them. This CDR3 comprises 15 residues. Germline V lookup: CDR1 SGHTA, CDR2 FQGNSA. The CDR3 bases are TGTGCCAGCAGCTTCGGGCCCCTCGTGGGCACTGAAGCTTTCTTT. This codes for CASSFGPLVGTEAFF.

The gene calls are TRBV7-9 and TRBJ2-7; TRBD2 matches 7 bases. Germline V gives CDR1 SEHNR, CDR2 FQNEAQ (reference sequence). CDR3 length: 17 amino acids. V shed 5 bases, J shed 6 bases, and the junction held 19 bases outside the gene matches. CDR3 DNA: TGTGCCAGCAGCCCGACATGGGGCGGGAGATTATCTGGCGAGCAGTACTTC. This translates into CASSPTWGGRLSGEQYF.

This chain joins TRBV19 and TRBJ2-2; TRBD2 matches 7 bases. CDR3 length equals 15 residues. From germline, CDR1 is LNHDA and CDR2 SQIVND (reference sequence). After removal of 6 bases from V and 4 bases from J, the junction contained 8 bases not matched to a gene. CDR3 sequence reads: CASSTTSMGTGELFF. In nucleotides, the CDR3 is TGTGCCAGTAGCACGACTAGCATGGGCACCGGGGAGCTGTTTTTT.

The J gene is TRBJ1-6, the V gene TRBV6-5; D is unclear. Germline assignment: CDR1 MNHEY and CDR2 SVGAGI. Trimming took off 4 bases at V and 11 bases at J, with 12 bases between the two ends. The CDR3 is 13 amino acids. Written as DNA, the CDR3 is TGTGCCAGCAGTTCGGGCCGGGAGACACCCCTCCACTTT. It translates to CASSSGRETPLHF.

This sequence joins TRBV19 and TRBJ2-1, with 8 bases matching TRBD2. The J segment lost 3 bases and the V segment lost 5 bases, leaving 12 bases of the junction unmatched. Germline V CDR1 and CDR2: LNHDA, SQIVND (reference sequence). The CDR3 runs to 17 residues. The CDR3 loop is CASSPIPGGALYNEQFF. The CDR3 nucleotides read TGTGCCAGTAGTCCAATCCCCGGGGGGGCCCTCTACAATGAGCAGTTCTTC.

The gene calls are TRBV4-2 and TRBJ2-2; 14 bases are shared with TRBD2. V dropped 2 bases and J dropped 6; count of bases not matched to a gene: 2. The CDR3 covers 16 residues. Germline lookup yields CDR1 LGHNA and CDR2 YNFKEQ. CDR3 coding DNA: TGTGCCAGCAGCCAACGACTAGCGGGGGGGCCCGGGGAGCTGTTTTTT. Protein: CASSQRLAGGPGELFF.

This clonotype was seen repeatedly, ten times or more. The J gene is TRBJ2-5, the V gene TRBV7-2; D is undetermined. The germline gives CDR1 SGHTA, CDR2 FQGNSA. The CDR3 covers 15 residues. V was trimmed by 0 bases and J by 5 bases, leaving 13 bases between them. For the CDR3, the DNA is TGTGCCAGCAGCTTAGCGCGGCGTAGCTGGGAGACCCAGTACTTC. Amino acid sequence: CASSLARRSWETQYF.

The rearrangement joins TRBV6-5 to TRBJ2-3; no reliable D call. This CDR3 has 16 residues. Per the germline V gene, CDR1 is MNHEY and CDR2 is SVGAGI. V was pared by 0 bases and J by 2 bases, with 12 bases between. The CDR3 DNA is TGTGCCAGCAGTTACTCCCGTTACCAATCCACAGATACGCAGTATTTT. This sequence encodes CASSYSRYQSTDTQYF.

The genes are TRBV5-8 and TRBJ2-3; D ambiguous. The germline CDR1 and CDR2 sequences are SGHTS and YDEGEE. The CDR3 spans 14 residues. V lost 4 bases, J lost 0 bases, and 9 bases lay in between. CDR3 sequence reads: CASSHRTSTDTQYF. CDR3 in DNA: TGTGCCAGCAGCCATAGGACGAGCACAGATACGCAGTATTTT.

J is TRBJ2-1 and V is TRBV19; D remains unclear. Per germline, CDR1 LNHDA and CDR2 SQIVND (reference sequence). The V end lost 10 bases, the J end lost 4 bases, and 14 bases lay between the germline ends. There are 13 residues in the CDR3. Here the CDR3 DNA reads TGTGCCACCGAGGACGGGTTTTACAATGAGCAGTTCTTC. Translated: CATEDGFYNEQFF.

The chain recombines TRBV9 with TRBJ1-5; a possible D gene is TRBD1 (6 bases). CDR1 SGDLS and CDR2 YYNGEE come from the germline V gene. V was cut by 0 bases and J by 6 bases, with 13 bases left in between. The CDR3 contains 15 residues. The CDR3 DNA is TGTGCCAGCAGCGTAGATGGCCTAGGGGGTCAGCCCCAGCATTTT. This encodes CASSVDGLGGQPQHF.

The chain uses TRBV7-8 and TRBJ2-7; D tentatively reads TRBD1 or TRBD2 (6 bases each). Trimming took 8 bases from V and 5 from J, leaving 25 bases between them. The CDR3 runs 16 residues. From germline, CDR1 is SGHVS and CDR2 FQNEAQ. CDR3 sequence reads: CASLTFRGPYTNEQYF. CDR3 coding DNA: TGTGCCAGCCTTACCTTTCGGGGGCCATATACTAACGAGCAGTACTTC.

The rearrangement joins TRBV20-1 to TRBJ1-6; no firm D call. Trimming took off 2 bases at V and 14 bases at J, with 16 bases between the two ends. There are 13 residues in the CDR3. Germline V gene data show CDR1 as DFQATT and CDR2 as SNEGSKA (reference sequence). Here the CDR3 DNA reads TGCAGTGCTAGAAGCCCAACGGGTATTTCCCTCCACTTT. Translating it yields CSARSPTGISLHF.

This chain uses TRBV25-1 with TRBJ2-3, with D possibly being TRBD2 (6 bases). The CDR3 has 16 amino acids. V shed 3 bases and J shed 6 bases, with 19 bases lying between them. Germline V lookup: CDR1 MGHDK, CDR2 SYGVNS. The CDR3 loop reads CASSDPTGSVLDTQYF. The CDR3 DNA follows: TGTGCCAGCAGTGACCCCACCGGGAGCGTTCTGGATACGCAGTATTTT.

This clonotype was observed a handful of times. The V and J genes are TRBV24-1 and TRBJ1-2; D ambiguous. Germline V gene lookup returns CDR1 KGHDR and CDR2 SFDVKD. V was clipped by 2 bases and J by 6 bases, with 18 bases between them. The CDR3 contains 16 residues. The CDR3 region is CATSDSSWQPENGYTF. CDR3 DNA: TGTGCCACCAGTGATTCTTCGTGGCAGCCAGAGAATGGCTACACCTTC.